This TCR beta chain is drawn from a study of pediatric ulcerative colitis. About the study: Disease was pancolitis in under 10 and left-sided in two, histology-confirmed.

Germline V gene sequence: CDR1 LGHNA, CDR2 YNFKEQ. The CDR3 has 16 amino acids. Deletions cut 0 bases from V and 6 bases from J, with 15 bases between. Ulcerative colitis patients received no immunosuppressive medication before the diagnostic colonoscopy. Sequenced by immunoSEQ multiplex PCR; TCRdb stores in-frame clones only, minus some. The table has fewer than 40,000 clones, around 78% seen once. The rearrangement joins TRBV4-2 to TRBJ1-5; D gene unclear. This clonotype was sampled from a girl between 5 and 17 years old with moderate ulcerative colitis. The sample consisted of blood. The CDR3: CASSQEGGGWGQPQHF. In DNA form, the CDR3 reads TGTGCCAGCAGCCAAGAGGGTGGAGGCTGGGGTCAGCCCCAGCATTTT.